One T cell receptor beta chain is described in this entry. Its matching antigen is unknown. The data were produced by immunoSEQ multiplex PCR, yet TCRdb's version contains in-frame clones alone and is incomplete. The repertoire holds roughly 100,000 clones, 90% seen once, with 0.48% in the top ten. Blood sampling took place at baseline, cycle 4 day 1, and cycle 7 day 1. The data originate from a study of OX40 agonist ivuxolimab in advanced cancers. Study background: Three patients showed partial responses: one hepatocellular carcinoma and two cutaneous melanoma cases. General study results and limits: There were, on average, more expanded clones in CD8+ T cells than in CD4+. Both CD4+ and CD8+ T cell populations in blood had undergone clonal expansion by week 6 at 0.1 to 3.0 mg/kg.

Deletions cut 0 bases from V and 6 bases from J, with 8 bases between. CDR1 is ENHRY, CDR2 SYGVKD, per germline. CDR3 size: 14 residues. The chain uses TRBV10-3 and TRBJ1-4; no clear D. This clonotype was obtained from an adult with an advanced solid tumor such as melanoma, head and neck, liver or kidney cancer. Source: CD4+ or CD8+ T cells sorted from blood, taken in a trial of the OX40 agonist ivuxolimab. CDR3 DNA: TGTGCCATCAGTGAGTCAGCTTCCTATGAAAAACTGTTTTTT. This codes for CAISESASYEKLFF.